These 30 T cell receptor beta chains came from one sample sequenced in a study of blood T cell repertoires in COVID-19. Here immunoSEQ multiplex PCR was the method, and the copy in TCRdb shows in-frame clones only, minus some. This table holds roughly 290,000 clones, approximately 86% found once. Material: peripheral blood. These TCRs come from a human donor with COVID-19, enrolled during active disease. The donor label of this sample is uncertain.

This clone was observed a few times. This chain links TRBV4-1 with TRBJ1-5; 8 bases fit TRBD1. V was pared by 0 bases and J by 5 bases, with 3 bases of the junction left unmatched. CDR1 and CDR2 from the germline V gene are MGHRA and YSYEKL. This CDR3 comprises 15 residues. CDR3 in DNA: TGCGCCAGCAGCCAAGATGCAGGGGGCTATCAGCCCCAGCATTTT. It yields the protein CASSQDAGGYQPQHF.

The chain joins TRBV6-2 or TRBV6-3 to TRBJ1-3; 7 bases align to TRBD1. J lost 2 bases, V lost 2 bases, and 12 bases had no gene match. The CDR3 loop spans 18 amino acids. Germline CDR1 MNHEY, CDR2 SVGEGT. CDR3 nucleotides: TGTGCCAGCAGTTACCCACCGAGTCGGACAGGTGCTGGAAACACCATATATTTT. This encodes CASSYPPSRTGAGNTIYF.

The J gene is TRBJ1-4, the V gene TRBV5-8, with TRBD1 as a possible D gene (6 bases). CDR3 length: 14 residues. CDR1 is SGHTS, CDR2 YDEGEE, per germline. Trimming pared 2 bases from V and 6 bases from J, leaving 11 bases between. Here the CDR3 reads CASSFGGLDEKLFF. The CDR3 DNA sequence: TGTGCCAGCAGCTTTGGGGGCTTAGATGAAAAACTGTTTTTT.

V usage is TRBV9 and J usage is TRBJ2-5; 7 nucleotides match TRBD1. CDR1 is SGDLS, CDR2 YYNGEE, per germline. The CDR3 has 14 amino acids. Trimming at V came to 4 bases and at J to 5 bases, leaving 8 bases not matched to a gene. This CDR3 reads CASSTSGGSETQYF. The CDR3 coding sequence is TGTGCCAGCAGCACATCAGGGGGATCGGAGACCCAGTACTTC.

V usage is TRBV4-2 and J usage is TRBJ1-5; no clear D gene. V was trimmed by 0 bases and J by 4 bases, leaving 10 bases between them. There are 15 residues in the CDR3. The V gene's germline CDR1 is LGHNA and CDR2 YNFKEQ. CDR3 region: CASSQDRWRNQPQHF. CDR3 nucleotides: TGTGCCAGCAGCCAAGATCGGTGGAGGAATCAGCCCCAGCATTTT.

The chain employs TRBV30 and TRBJ1-1, with D perhaps TRBD1 (5 bases). Deletions cut 5 bases from V and 0 bases from J, with 13 bases between. This CDR3 spans 14 amino acids. Germline V CDR1 and CDR2: GTSNPN, SVGIG (reference sequence). As DNA, the CDR3 is TGTGCCTGGGGTGACAGCTACATGAACACTGAAGCTTTCTTT. It translates to CAWGDSYMNTEAFF.

This chain uses TRBV6-1 with TRBJ1-1; 10 bases fit TRBD1. CDR1 is MNHNS and CDR2 is SASEGT in the germline V gene. J was trimmed by 9 bases and V by 0 bases; bases with no gene match: 4. The CDR3 is 14 amino acids. As DNA, the CDR3 is TGTGCCAGCAGTGAAGCGAGGACAGGGGGACAAGCTTTCTTT. Amino acid sequence: CASSEARTGGQAFF.

The CDR3 coding sequence is TGTGCCAGCAGCTTAGGGACAGGGTCCTACGAGCAGTACTTC. Translation: CASSLGTGSYEQYF. This sequence joins TRBV11-2 and TRBJ2-7; 8 bases align to TRBD1. The length of the CDR3 is 14 residues. V lost 1 base to trimming and J lost 1 base; unmatched junction nucleotides: 0. Germline CDR1 and CDR2: SGHAT and FQNNGV.

J is TRBJ2-7 and V is TRBV11-2, with 10 bases that match TRBD2. Germline V gives CDR1 SGHAT, CDR2 FQNNGV. V trimming: 7 bases; J trimming: 6 bases; junction bases outside the gene matches: 12. The CDR3 runs 15 residues. In DNA, the CDR3 is TGTGCCAGCACCCTAAATAGCGGGAGGTCGTTCGAGCAGTACTTC. Protein product: CASTLNSGRSFEQYF.

The gene calls are TRBV3-1 (or the pseudogene TRBV3-2) and TRBJ2-7; 9 positions match TRBD1. The trim removed 0 bases at V and 0 bases at J, leaving 6 bases unmatched. The CDR3 runs to 17 residues. In germline, CDR1 is LGHDT, CDR2 YNNKEL (reference sequence). The CDR3 is CASSQDPRTGASYEQYF. The DNA of the CDR3 is TGTGCCAGCAGCCAAGACCCAAGGACAGGGGCCTCCTACGAGCAGTACTTC.

In DNA form, the CDR3 reads TGCGCCAGCAGCCCTTTGGAGGGACCGCAGTATTTT. Translated, it gives CASSPLEGPQYF. V and J are TRBV4-1 and TRBJ2-3, with TRBD2 as a possible D gene (6 bases). The V end lost 4 bases, the J end lost 10 bases, and 12 bases lay between the germline ends. Per germline, CDR1 MGHRA and CDR2 YSYEKL. The CDR3 sequence is 12 residues long.

The V and J genes are TRBV4-1 and TRBJ2-5; TRBD1 is a possible D gene (5 bases). Germline assignment: CDR1 MGHRA and CDR2 YSYEKL. The CDR3 has 15 amino acids. Trimming took 8 bases from V and 3 from J, leaving 19 bases between them. The chain's CDR3 is CASGKVFGAEETQYF. CDR3 coding DNA: TGCGCCAGCGGAAAGGTTTTTGGGGCTGAAGAGACCCAGTACTTC.

The chain recombines TRBV27 with TRBJ1-2, with 7 bases lining up with TRBD1. Unmatched junction bases numbered 1, after V lost 0 bases and J lost 3 bases. Germline loops: CDR1 MNHEY, CDR2 SMNVEV (reference sequence). CDR3 length equals 14 residues. This chain's CDR3 is CASSLSGGDYGYTF. CDR3 sequence (DNA): TGTGCCAGCAGTTTATCAGGGGGCGACTATGGCTACACCTTC.

This clone was seen repeatedly, ten times or more. This chain uses TRBV30 with TRBJ1-3; D is unresolved. The CDR3 consists of 14 residues. Germline lookup yields CDR1 GTSNPN and CDR2 SVGIG (reference sequence). Trimming stripped 2 bases from V and 3 bases from J, with 11 bases between. Written as DNA, the CDR3 is TGTGCCTGGAGTCCCCCGCCAGGTGGAAACACCATATATTTT. Its protein is CAWSPPPGGNTIYF.

This chain uses TRBV29-1 with TRBJ1-2; TRBD1 matches at 7 bases. V lost 3 bases to trimming and J lost 0 bases; unmatched junction nucleotides: 10. Germline values: CDR1 SQVTM, CDR2 ANQGSEA. CDR3 length equals 16 residues. In DNA, the CDR3 is TGCAGCGTTGATGGTGGCAGGGGGGTTTCTAACTATGGCTACACCTTC. Protein sequence: CSVDGGRGVSNYGYTF.

V gene TRBV7-2 combines with J gene TRBJ1-4, with D perhaps matching TRBD1 (6 bases). The CDR3 extends over 13 amino acids. Germline CDR1 is SGHTA and CDR2 is FQGNSA. V gave up 5 bases and J gave up 6 bases, with 10 bases separating them. CDR3 bases: TGTGCCAGCAGCCTCAACAGGGATGAAAAACTGTTTTTT. It is translated as CASSLNRDEKLFF.

The sample holds a few counts of this clone. The V and J genes are TRBV10-3 and TRBJ2-1; 11 bases fit TRBD2. Trimming removed 10 bases from V and 0 bases from J; junction bases left unmatched: 11. CDR1 and CDR2 from the germline V gene are ENHRY and SYGVKD. The CDR3 length is 17 residues. In DNA, the CDR3 is TGTGCCACCATTGGGACTAGCGGACTTAGCTCCTACAATGAGCAGTTCTTC. Its translation is CATIGTSGLSSYNEQFF.

This chain's CDR3 is CASSLGAGIDYGYTF. The CDR3 region has the DNA TGTGCCAGCAGCTTGGGGGCCGGGATAGACTATGGCTACACCTTC. The V and J genes are TRBV5-5 and TRBJ1-2; D gene uncertain. This CDR3 comprises 15 residues. Germline V gene data show CDR1 as SGHKS and CDR2 as YYEKEE (reference sequence). V was pared by 0 bases and J by 3 bases, with 12 bases between.

V is TRBV11-3 and J is TRBJ2-3; D gene ambiguous. Trimming removed 0 bases at V and 0 bases at J, with 10 bases between. Germline V gene sequence: CDR1 SGHNT, CDR2 YENEEA. There are 16 residues in the CDR3. This CDR3 is CASSLDGSVSTDTQYF. The CDR3 nucleotides are TGTGCCAGCAGCTTAGATGGAAGCGTTAGCACAGATACGCAGTATTTT. Combining the CDR3 with reference TRBV11-3 and TRBJ2-3 gives the whole variable domain EAGVVQSPRYKIIEKKQPVAFWCNPISGHNTLYWYLQNLGQGPELLIRYENEEAVDDSQLPKDRFSAERLKGVDSTLKIQPAELGDSAVYLCASSLDGSVSTDTQYFGPGTRLTVL.

This chain links TRBV5-4 with TRBJ2-1, with TRBD2 matching over 7 bases. Per germline, CDR1 SGHNT and CDR2 YYREEE (reference sequence). The CDR3 is made up of 15 amino acids. V was clipped by 5 bases and J by 2 bases; unmatched bases: 7. For the CDR3, the DNA is TGTGCCAGCAGGGCAGGACTAGGGCCCTACAATGAGCAGTTCTTC. The encoded protein is CASRAGLGPYNEQFF.

This chain uses TRBV19 with TRBJ1-5; possible D gene TRBD1, 6 bases. CDR3 size: 13 residues. V lost 7 bases, J lost 3 bases, and 10 bases lay in between. Germline V gives CDR1 LNHDA, CDR2 SQIVND (reference sequence). The CDR3 region is CASIGQYNQPQHF. The DNA for the CDR3 is TGTGCCAGTATAGGACAGTACAATCAGCCCCAGCATTTT.

This clone was seen a single time. The genes are TRBV12-3 or TRBV12-4 and TRBJ2-7; TRBD2 aligns across 8 bases. The ends lost 6 bases at V and 2 bases at J; junction bases unmatched: 3. The CDR3 covers 13 residues. The CDR3 nucleotides are TGTGCCAGCAGCGGGACTAGACCCTACGAGCAGTACTTC. Encoded protein: CASSGTRPYEQYF.

This clone came up a few times. The chain uses TRBV27 and TRBJ1-6; TRBD1 matches at 9 bases. Germline CDR1 and CDR2: MNHEY and SMNVEV (reference sequence). The V gene end was trimmed by 6 bases and the J gene end by 7 bases; junction bases not matched to a gene: 4. CDR3 length: 14 amino acids. The CDR3 protein is CASRTGTGNSPLHF. DNA for the CDR3: TGTGCCAGCAGGACCGGGACAGGGAATTCACCCCTCCACTTT.

Only one count was recorded for this clone. The rearrangement uses TRBV7-8 and TRBJ2-3; D remains ambiguous. CDR3 length: 14 amino acids. Germline V gives CDR1 SGHVS, CDR2 FQNEAQ. V dropped 7 bases and J dropped 4 bases, with 15 bases sitting between them. CDR3 sequence (DNA): TGTGCCAGCACTACATTATGGAGCGCAGATACGCAGTATTTT. Translated, it gives CASTTLWSADTQYF.

The chain carries TRBV30 and TRBJ1-3; 8 positions agree with TRBD1. The CDR3 runs 15 residues. V lost 4 bases to trimming and J lost 4 bases; unmatched junction nucleotides: 9. CDR1 is GTSNPN, CDR2 SVGIG, per germline (reference sequence). CDR3 sequence reads: CAWKQGQVVGNTIYF. The DNA for the CDR3 is TGTGCCTGGAAGCAGGGACAGGTAGTCGGAAACACCATATATTTT.

The chain links TRBV7-2 to TRBJ2-5; 10 bases match TRBD2. This CDR3 spans 16 amino acids. CDR1 and CDR2 (germline): SGHTA, FQGNSA. J was trimmed by 0 bases and V by 4 bases; bases with no gene match: 5. The CDR3 protein is CASSSRTSGYQETQYF. The CDR3 coding sequence is TGTGCCAGCAGCTCCCGGACTAGCGGATACCAAGAGACCCAGTACTTC.

This clone was seen a handful of times. This chain joins TRBV28 and TRBJ2-7; TRBD1 matches 7 bases. Germline assignment: CDR1 MDHEN and CDR2 SYDVKM. The J segment lost 6 bases and the V segment lost 5 bases, leaving 16 bases of the junction unmatched. The length of the CDR3 is 16 residues. CDR3 region: CASSPRGGLQGSEQYF. The CDR3 nucleotides are TGTGCCAGCAGTCCTCGAGGGGGCCTCCAGGGCTCCGAGCAGTACTTC.

V gene TRBV7-2 combines with J gene TRBJ2-3; 7 nucleotides match TRBD2. The CDR3 loop spans 13 amino acids. CDR1 SGHTA and CDR2 FQGNSA come from the germline V gene. V shed 8 bases, J shed 2 bases, and the junction held 4 bases outside the gene matches. The CDR3 is CASGGEPTDTQYF. The DNA of the CDR3 is TGTGCCAGCGGGGGGGAGCCCACAGATACGCAGTATTTT.

The chain has TRBV12-5 and TRBJ2-2; 7 nucleotides match TRBD2. The CDR3 extends over 16 amino acids. The V gene's germline CDR1 is LGHNT and CDR2 FRNRAP. The V segment lost 0 bases and the J segment 5 bases; nucleotides outside the gene matches: 6. CDR3 coding DNA: TGTGCTAGTGGTTTGGTGGGGGGGTTGAGGACCGGGGAGCTGTTTTTT. This encodes CASGLVGGLRTGELFF. Variable domain in full (rest from reference TRBV12-5 and TRBJ2-2): DARVTQTPRHKVTEMGQEVTMRCQPILGHNTVFWYRQTMMQGLELLAYFRNRAPLDDSGMPKDRFSAEMPDATLATLKIQPSEPRDSAVYFCASGLVGGLRTGELFFGEGSRLTVL.

The chain employs TRBV10-3 and TRBJ1-1, with 7 positions matching TRBD1. This CDR3 has 16 residues. Unmatched junction bases numbered 9, after V lost 5 bases and J lost 0 bases. Germline CDR1 reads ENHRY; CDR2 reads SYGVKD. CDR3 in amino acids: CAISPTGESVNTEAFF. The DNA for the CDR3 is TGTGCCATCAGTCCCACAGGGGAATCCGTGAACACTGAAGCTTTCTTT.